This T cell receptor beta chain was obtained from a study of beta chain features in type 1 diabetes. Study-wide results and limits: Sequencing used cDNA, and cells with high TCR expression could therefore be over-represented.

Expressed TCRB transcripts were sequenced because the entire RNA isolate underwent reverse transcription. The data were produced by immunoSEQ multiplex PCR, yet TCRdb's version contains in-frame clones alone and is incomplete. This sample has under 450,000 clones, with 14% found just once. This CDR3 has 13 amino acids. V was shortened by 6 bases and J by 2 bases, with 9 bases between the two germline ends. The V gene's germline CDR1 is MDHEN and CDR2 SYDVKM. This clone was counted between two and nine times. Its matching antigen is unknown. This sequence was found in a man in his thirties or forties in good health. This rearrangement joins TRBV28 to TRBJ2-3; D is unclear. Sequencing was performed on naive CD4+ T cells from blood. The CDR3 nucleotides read TGTGCCAGCAGAAGGGCTTCCACAGATACGCAGTATTTT. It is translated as CASRRASTDTQYF.